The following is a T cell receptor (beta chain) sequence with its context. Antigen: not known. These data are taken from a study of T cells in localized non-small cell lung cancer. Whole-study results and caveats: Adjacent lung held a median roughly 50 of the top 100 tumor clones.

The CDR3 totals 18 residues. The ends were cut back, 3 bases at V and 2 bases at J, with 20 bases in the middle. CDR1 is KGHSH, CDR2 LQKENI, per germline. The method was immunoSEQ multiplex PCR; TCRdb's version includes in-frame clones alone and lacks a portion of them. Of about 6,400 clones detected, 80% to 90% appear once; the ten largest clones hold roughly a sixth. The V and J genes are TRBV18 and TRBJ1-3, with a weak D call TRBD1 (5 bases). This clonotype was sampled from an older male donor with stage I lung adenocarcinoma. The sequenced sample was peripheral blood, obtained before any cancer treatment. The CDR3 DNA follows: TGTGCCAGCTCACCCTATGACGGGGCAAGGGGCCCTGGAAACACCATATATTTT. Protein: CASSPYDGARGPGNTIYF.